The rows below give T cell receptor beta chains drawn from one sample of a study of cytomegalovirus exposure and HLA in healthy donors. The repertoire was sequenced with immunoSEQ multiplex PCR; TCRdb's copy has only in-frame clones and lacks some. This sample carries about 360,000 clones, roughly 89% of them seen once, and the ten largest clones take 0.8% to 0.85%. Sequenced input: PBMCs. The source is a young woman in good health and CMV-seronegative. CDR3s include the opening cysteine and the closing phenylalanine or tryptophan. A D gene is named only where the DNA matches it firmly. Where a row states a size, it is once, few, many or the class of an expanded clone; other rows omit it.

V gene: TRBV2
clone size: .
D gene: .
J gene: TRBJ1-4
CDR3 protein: CASRNPENEKLFF
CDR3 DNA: TGTGCCAGCAGAAATCCGGAGAATGAAAAACTGTTTTTT

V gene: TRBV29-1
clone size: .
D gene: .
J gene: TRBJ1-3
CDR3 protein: CSVVLVTGNTIYF
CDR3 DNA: TGCAGCGTTGTACTGGTTACTGGAAACACCATATATTTT

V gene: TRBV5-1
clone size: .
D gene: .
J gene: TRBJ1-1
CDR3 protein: CASSLSVGAMNTEAFF
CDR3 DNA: TGCGCCAGCAGCTTATCCGTCGGAGCAATGAACACTGAAGCTTTCTTT

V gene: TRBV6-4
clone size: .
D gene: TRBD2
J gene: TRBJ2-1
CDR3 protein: CASSDRGGDSEQFF
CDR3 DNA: TGTGCCAGCAGTGACCGGGGGGGGGATAGTGAGCAGTTCTTC

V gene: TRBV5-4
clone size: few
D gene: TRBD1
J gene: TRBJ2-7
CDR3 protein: CASSLRQGEREQYF
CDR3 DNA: TGTGCCAGCAGCTTGAGACAGGGGGAGAGGGAGCAGTACTTC

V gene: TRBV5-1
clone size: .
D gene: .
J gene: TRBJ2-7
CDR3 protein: CASSLAGQGEQYF
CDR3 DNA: TGCGCCAGCAGCTTGGCCGGTCAGGGTGAGCAGTACTTC

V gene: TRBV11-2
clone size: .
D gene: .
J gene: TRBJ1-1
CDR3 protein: CASSRPTGVQAFF
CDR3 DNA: TGTGCCAGCAGCCGCCCCACGGGGGTACAAGCTTTCTTT

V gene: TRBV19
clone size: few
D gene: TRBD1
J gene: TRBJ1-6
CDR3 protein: CASRQDRAAYNSPLHF
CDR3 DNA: TGTGCCAGTAGACAAGACAGGGCCGCGTATAATTCACCCCTCCACTTT

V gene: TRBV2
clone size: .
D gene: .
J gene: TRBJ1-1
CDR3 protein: CASSENYAFF
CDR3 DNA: TGTGCCAGCAGTGAAAATTATGCTTTCTTT

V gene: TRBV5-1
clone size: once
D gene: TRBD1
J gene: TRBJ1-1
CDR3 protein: CASSTGQGGTEAFF
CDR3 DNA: TGCGCCAGCAGCACCGGACAGGGAGGGACTGAAGCTTTCTTT

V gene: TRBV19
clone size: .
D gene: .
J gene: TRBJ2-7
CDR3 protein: CASSRDISYEQYF
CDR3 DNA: TGTGCCAGTAGTAGGGACATCTCCTACGAGCAGTACTTC

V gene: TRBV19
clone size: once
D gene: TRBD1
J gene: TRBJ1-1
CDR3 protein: CASSTRQGADTEAFF
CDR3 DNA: TGTGCCAGTAGTACGCGACAGGGGGCGGACACTGAAGCTTTCTTT

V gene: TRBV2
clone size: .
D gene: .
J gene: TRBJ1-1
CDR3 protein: CASSEITVNTEAFF
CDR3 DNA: TGTGCCAGCAGTGAAATAACGGTGAACACTGAAGCTTTCTTT

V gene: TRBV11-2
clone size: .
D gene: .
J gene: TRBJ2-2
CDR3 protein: CASSFQLAGELFF
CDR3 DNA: TGTGCCAGCAGCTTTCAGCTAGCCGGGGAGCTGTTTTTT

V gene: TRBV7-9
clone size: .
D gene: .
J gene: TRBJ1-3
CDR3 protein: CASRGALGNTIYF
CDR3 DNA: TGTGCCAGCAGGGGAGCGCTAGGAAACACCATATATTTT

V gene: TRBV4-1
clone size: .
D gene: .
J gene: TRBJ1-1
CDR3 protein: CASSQERRDTEAFF
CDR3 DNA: TGCGCCAGCAGCCAAGAGCGGCGAGACACTGAAGCTTTCTTT

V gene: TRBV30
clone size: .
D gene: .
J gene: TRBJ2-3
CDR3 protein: CAWSRRAGTGTDTQYF
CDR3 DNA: TGTGCCTGGAGTAGAAGGGCAGGGACTGGCACAGATACGCAGTATTTT

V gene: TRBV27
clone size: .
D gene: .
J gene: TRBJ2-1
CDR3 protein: CASSRLYNEQFF
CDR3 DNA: TGTGCCAGCAGCCGACTCTACAATGAGCAGTTCTTC

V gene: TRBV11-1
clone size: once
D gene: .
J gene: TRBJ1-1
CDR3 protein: CASSFYSTGNTEAFF
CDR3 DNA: TGTGCCAGCAGCTTCTATTCGACAGGGAACACTGAAGCTTTCTTT

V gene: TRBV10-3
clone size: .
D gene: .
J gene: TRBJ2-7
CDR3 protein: CAINSGSYEQYF
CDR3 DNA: TGTGCCATCAACTCGGGTTCCTACGAGCAGTACTTC

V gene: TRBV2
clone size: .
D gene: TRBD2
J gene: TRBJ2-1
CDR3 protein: CASSTGGLARNNEQFF
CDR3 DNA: TGTGCCAGCTCAACTGGGGGACTAGCGAGGAATAATGAGCAGTTCTTC

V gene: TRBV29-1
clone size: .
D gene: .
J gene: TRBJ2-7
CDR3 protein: CSVEGLNEQYF
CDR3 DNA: TGCAGCGTTGAAGGACTTAACGAGCAGTACTTC

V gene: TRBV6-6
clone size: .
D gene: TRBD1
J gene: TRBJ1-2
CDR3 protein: CASSDRDIGYGYTF
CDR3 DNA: TGTGCCAGCAGCGACAGGGATATCGGCTATGGCTACACCTTC

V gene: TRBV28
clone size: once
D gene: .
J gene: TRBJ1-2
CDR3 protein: CASRPMGARGYGYTF
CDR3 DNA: TGTGCCAGCAGGCCCATGGGGGCACGAGGTTATGGCTACACCTTC

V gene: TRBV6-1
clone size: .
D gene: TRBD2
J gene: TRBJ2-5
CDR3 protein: CASSEASGGQETQYF
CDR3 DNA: TGTGCCAGCAGTGAAGCTAGCGGGGGGCAAGAGACCCAGTACTTC

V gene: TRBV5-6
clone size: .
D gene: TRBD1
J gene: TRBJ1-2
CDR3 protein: CASSSGTGVGGYTF
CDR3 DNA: TGTGCCAGCAGCTCGGGGACAGGGGTTGGTGGCTACACCTTC

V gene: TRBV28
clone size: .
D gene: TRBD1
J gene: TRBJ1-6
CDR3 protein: CASSIETGGRRNSPLHF
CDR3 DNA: TGTGCCAGCAGTATAGAAACAGGGGGCCGGCGTAATTCACCCCTCCACTTT

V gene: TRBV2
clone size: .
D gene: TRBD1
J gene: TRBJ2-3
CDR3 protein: CASSDNRGVDTQYF
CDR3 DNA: TGTGCCAGCAGTGATAACAGGGGAGTGGATACGCAGTATTTT

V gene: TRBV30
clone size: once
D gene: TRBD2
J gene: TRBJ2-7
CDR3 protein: CAWSSTSGSYYEQYF
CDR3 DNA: TGTGCCTGGAGCTCGACTAGCGGGAGTTACTACGAGCAGTACTTC

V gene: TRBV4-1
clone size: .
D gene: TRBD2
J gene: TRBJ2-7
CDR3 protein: CASSHYYPGGSGFSYEQYF
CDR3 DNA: TGCGCCAGCAGCCACTATTACCCGGGAGGGAGCGGGTTCTCCTACGAGCAGTACTTC

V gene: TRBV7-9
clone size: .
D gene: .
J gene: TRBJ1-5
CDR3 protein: CASSTRGSNQPQHF
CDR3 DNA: TGTGCCAGCAGCACCCGCGGTAGCAATCAGCCCCAGCATTTT

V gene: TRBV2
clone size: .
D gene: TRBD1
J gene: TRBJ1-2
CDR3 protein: CASSVQGNRYGYTF
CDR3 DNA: TGTGCCAGCAGTGTACAGGGGAATCGTTATGGCTACACCTTC

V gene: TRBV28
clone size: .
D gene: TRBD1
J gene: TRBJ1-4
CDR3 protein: CASSSTGEVGEKLFF
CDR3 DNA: TGTGCCAGCAGCTCGACAGGGGAGGTTGGTGAAAAACTGTTTTTT

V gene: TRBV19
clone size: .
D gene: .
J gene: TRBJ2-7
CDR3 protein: CASSIGWGQYEQYF
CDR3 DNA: TGTGCCAGTAGTATTGGTTGGGGGCAATACGAGCAGTACTTC

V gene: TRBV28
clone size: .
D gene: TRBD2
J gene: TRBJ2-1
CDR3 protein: CASTTRGGKYNEQFF
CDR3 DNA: TGTGCCAGCACTACCCGGGGGGGGAAATACAATGAGCAGTTCTTC

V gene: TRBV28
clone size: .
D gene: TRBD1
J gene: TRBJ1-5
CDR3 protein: CASSQGQGNQPQHF
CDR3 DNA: TGTGCCAGCAGCCAGGGACAGGGCAATCAGCCCCAGCATTTT

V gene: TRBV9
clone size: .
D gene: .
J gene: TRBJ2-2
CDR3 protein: CASSVGVAANTGELFF
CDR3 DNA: TGTGCCAGCAGCGTAGGTGTAGCCGCGAACACCGGGGAGCTGTTTTTT

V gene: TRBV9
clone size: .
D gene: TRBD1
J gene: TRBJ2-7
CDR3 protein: CASSVEGQGFNEQYF
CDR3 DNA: TGTGCCAGCAGCGTAGAGGGACAGGGTTTCAACGAGCAGTACTTC

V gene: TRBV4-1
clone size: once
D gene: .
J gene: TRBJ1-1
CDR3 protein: CASSQEAQMNTEAFF
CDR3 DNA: TGCGCCAGCAGCCAAGAAGCCCAAATGAACACTGAAGCTTTCTTT

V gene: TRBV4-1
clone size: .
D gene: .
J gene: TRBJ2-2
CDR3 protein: CASSPTGGWDGGELFF
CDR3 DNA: TGCGCCAGCAGCCCGACCGGCGGGTGGGATGGCGGGGAGCTGTTTTTT

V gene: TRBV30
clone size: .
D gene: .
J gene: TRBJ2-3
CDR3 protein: CAWELGGTDTQYF
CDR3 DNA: TGTGCCTGGGAACTCGGGGGCACAGATACGCAGTATTTT

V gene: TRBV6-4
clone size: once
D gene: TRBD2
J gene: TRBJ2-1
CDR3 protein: CASSTGTSGDEQFF
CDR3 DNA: TGTGCCAGCAGTACCGGGACTAGCGGCGATGAGCAGTTCTTC

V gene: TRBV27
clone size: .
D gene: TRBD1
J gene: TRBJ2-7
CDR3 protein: CASSRDRGSYEQYF
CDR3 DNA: TGTGCCAGCAGTCGGGACAGGGGGTCCTACGAGCAGTACTTC

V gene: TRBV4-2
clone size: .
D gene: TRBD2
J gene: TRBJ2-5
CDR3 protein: CASSQGTSGAQETQYF
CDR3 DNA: TGTGCCAGCAGCCAAGGGACTAGCGGGGCACAAGAGACCCAGTACTTC

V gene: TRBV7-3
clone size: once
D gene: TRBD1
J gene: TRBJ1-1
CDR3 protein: CASSLGGGGTEAFF
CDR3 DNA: TGTGCCAGCAGCCTAGGAGGGGGCGGCACTGAAGCTTTCTTT

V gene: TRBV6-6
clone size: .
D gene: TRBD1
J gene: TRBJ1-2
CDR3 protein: CASSGRDRFYGYTF
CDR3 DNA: TGTGCCAGCAGTGGGAGGGACAGGTTCTATGGCTACACCTTC

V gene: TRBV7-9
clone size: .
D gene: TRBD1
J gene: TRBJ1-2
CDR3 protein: CASSLTGAGYTF
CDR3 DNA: TGTGCCAGCAGCTTAACAGGGGCTGGCTACACCTTC